The 27 T cell receptor beta chains listed next were all sequenced from one sample in a study of blood T cells in healthy people across ages. Primers used in a second PCR of about 6 to 11 cycles were a sample-barcoded 5' primer and a J-beta primer mix. TCRdb re-called the 5' RACE reads through MiXCR, storing one row per CDR3 protein. The sample carries approximately 1,100,000 distinct CDR3 sequences, less than 50% recorded once. Source material: blood. These receptors all come from a woman aged 55-69 years in good health.

This clonotype was detected only a few times. The rearrangement uses TRBV5-1 and TRBJ1-1; no clear D gene. V was trimmed by 5 bases and J by 3 bases, leaving 5 bases between them. The V gene's germline CDR1 is SGHRS and CDR2 YFSETQ. This CDR3 has 11 amino acids. CDR3 nucleotides: TGCGCCAGCAGGGGCGACACTGAAGCTTTCTTT. Amino acids: CASRGDTEAFF.

The chain carries TRBV6-6 and TRBJ2-1, with 9 nucleotides matching TRBD2. Losses at the gene ends were 8 bases for V and 0 bases for J; bases not matched to a gene: 5. This CDR3 is built from 15 residues. CDR1 MNHNY and CDR2 SVGAGI come from the germline V gene (reference sequence). The CDR3 sequence: CASHGLATSYNEQFF. The CDR3 bases are TGTGCCAGCCATGGACTAGCGACCTCCTACAATGAGCAGTTCTTC.

This clonotype was picked up a small number of times. The chain is built from TRBV20-1 and TRBJ2-7, with 12 positions matching TRBD2. Germline V CDR1 and CDR2: DFQATT, SNEGSKA (reference sequence). The ends lost 5 bases at V and 6 bases at J; junction bases unmatched: 2. This CDR3 is 12 amino acids long. The CDR3 region has the DNA TGCAGTGCTGGACTAGCGGGATTCGAGCAGTACTTC. Amino acids: CSAGLAGFEQYF.

The chain couples TRBV24-1 to TRBJ2-1, with TRBD2 matching 8 bases. TRBJ2-7 explains the end of the DNA better; the J call may be wrong. This CDR3 comprises 19 residues. Germline V lookup: CDR1 KGHDR, CDR2 SFDVKD. The CDR3: CATSDFPPQRESSYNEQYF. The CDR3 DNA is TGTGCCACCAGTGATTTCCCGCCCCAGCGGGAGAGCTCCTACAATGAGCAGTACTTC.

This clonotype was recorded a few times. The V call is TRBV24-1, the J call TRBJ2-5; TRBD2 matches 12 bases. Trimming at V came to 4 bases and at J to 4 bases, leaving 3 bases not matched to a gene. The CDR3 length is 15 residues. Looked up from germline, CDR1 is KGHDR and CDR2 is SFDVKD. This CDR3 reads CATSETSGRVETQYF. For the CDR3, the DNA is TGTGCCACCAGTGAGACTAGCGGGAGAGTAGAGACCCAGTACTTC.

The CDR3 region has the DNA TGTGCCAGCAGTGTTGGGTCGGGGTTCACAAGGACAGATACGCAGTATTTT. Amino acid sequence: CASSVGSGFTRTDTQYF. The chain couples TRBV2 to TRBJ2-3; D is possibly TRBD2 (5 bases). The CDR3 contains 17 residues. V lost 4 bases and J lost 3, with 20 bases in between. The germline V gene has CDR1 SNHLY and CDR2 FYNNEI. Looking up the rest from reference TRBV2 and TRBJ2-3 gives the full variable domain: EPEVTQTPSHQVTQMGQEVILRCVPISNHLYFYWYRQILGQKVEFLVSFYNNEISEKSEIFDDQFSVERPDGSNFTLKIRSTKLEDSAMYFCASSVGSGFTRTDTQYFGPGTRLTVL.

This clonotype was recorded a few times. V is TRBV7-9 and J is TRBJ1-1; tentative D call: TRBD1 (6 bases). Germline V gene sequence: CDR1 SEHNR, CDR2 FQNEAQ (reference sequence). The CDR3 extends over 15 amino acids. Trimming pared 2 bases from V and 0 bases from J, leaving 10 bases between. CDR3 amino acids: CASSLLTGLNTEAFF. The DNA of the CDR3 is TGTGCCAGCAGCTTACTAACAGGGTTGAACACTGAAGCTTTCTTT.

As regards this clonotype: The junction departs from germline at one end; a sequencing error may be responsible. The J gene is TRBJ2-1, the V gene TRBV20-1, with TRBD2 matching over 11 bases. This CDR3 region has 16 residues. Germline CDR1 and CDR2: DFQATT and SNEGSKA (reference sequence). CDR3 DNA: TGCGGTGCGAGCCATTTAGCGGGAGGGCCTGTTAATGAGCAGTTCTTC. Translation: CGASHLAGGPVNEQFF.

The CDR3 region is CSVEQGGGAYNPSDEQFF. The DNA for the CDR3 is TGCAGCGTTGAACAGGGCGGGGGAGCGTATAACCCTAGCGATGAGCAGTTCTTC. J is TRBJ2-1 and V is TRBV29-1, with 7 bases aligning to TRBD2. V was pared by 2 bases and J by 8 bases, with 21 bases of the junction left unmatched. CDR1 is SQVTM and CDR2 is ANQGSEA in the germline V gene. There are 18 residues in the CDR3.

The table lists this clonotype with a few counts. The chain combines TRBV20-1 with TRBJ2-7, with D maybe TRBD2 (6 bases). The CDR3 consists of 14 residues. The V end was cut by 4 bases, the J end by 3 bases, with 16 bases between. Looked up from germline, CDR1 is DFQATT and CDR2 is SNEGSKA (reference sequence). The CDR3 loop is CSATPGVADYEQYF. The CDR3 region has the DNA TGCAGTGCTACACCCGGGGTAGCGGACTACGAGCAGTACTTC.

This clonotype was counted only a few times. The rearrangement uses TRBV18 and TRBJ1-2; no clear D gene. The V gene lost 3 bases and the J gene lost 3 bases, with 17 bases spanning the gap. This CDR3 has 16 amino acids. CDR1 is KGHSH, CDR2 LQKENI, per germline. In nucleotides, the CDR3 is TGTGCCAGCTCACCGGAACTACCTAGACTCGACTATGGCTACACCTTC. Residues: CASSPELPRLDYGYTF.

The chain is built from TRBV20-1 and TRBJ1-1; TRBD1 might be the D (5 bases). The CDR3 covers 14 residues. Germline-derived CDR1 and CDR2 are DFQATT and SNEGSKA (reference sequence). Trimming cost V 0 bases and J 7 bases, with 15 bases left between them. CDR3 in amino acids: CSARDLGRVGEAFF. As DNA, the CDR3 is TGCAGTGCTAGAGATCTCGGCAGGGTGGGTGAAGCTTTCTTT.

This clonotype was found once. The rearrangement links TRBV24-1 to TRBJ2-1; D is unclear. Near its end, the DNA agrees better with TRBJ2-7, so the J call may be wrong. There are 15 residues in the CDR3. Germline V CDR1 and CDR2: KGHDR, SFDVKD. The CDR3 spells CATSASGRTYNEQYF. CDR3 nucleotides: TGTGCCACCAGTGCCTCAGGCCGAACCTACAATGAGCAGTACTTC.

The chain has TRBV12-3 or TRBV12-4 and TRBJ2-7, with D unresolved. The J call may be incorrect, as the DNA end agrees better with TRBJ2-5. The CDR3 consists of 13 residues. The CDR3 DNA reads TGTGCCAGCAGTTTACTCCCAGATGAGACCCAGTACTTC. This gives the protein CASSLLPDETQYF.

This clonotype was counted only a few times. This may stem from a read error, because a much larger clone lies one nucleotide away. This chain joins TRBV12-3 or TRBV12-4 and TRBJ2-1; a weak D match, TRBD1 (6 bases). TRBJ2-7 explains the end of the DNA better; the J call may be wrong. The CDR3 has 15 amino acids. The CDR3 is CASRVQGSSYNEQYF. The CDR3 bases are TGTGCCAGCAGGGTACAGGGAAGCTCCTACAATGAGCAGTACTTC.

This clonotype appeared a single time. This chain connects TRBV27 to TRBJ2-3, with 11 positions matching TRBD2. Per the germline V gene, CDR1 is MNHEY and CDR2 is SMNVEV (reference sequence). Trimming removed 4 bases from V and 3 bases from J; junction bases left unmatched: 6. The CDR3 is 16 amino acids. The CDR3 here is CASSSRLAGTTDTQYF. In DNA, the CDR3 is TGTGCCAGCAGTTCGAGACTAGCGGGGACTACAGATACGCAGTATTTT.

V is TRBV7-9 and J is TRBJ2-1, with 8 bases aligning to TRBD2. The CDR3 is made up of 16 amino acids. CDR1 and CDR2 (germline): SEHNR, FQNEAQ (reference sequence). Trimming cost V 5 bases and J 0 bases; bases outside gene matches: 6. The CDR3 bases are TGTGCCAGCAGCCGAACAGCGGGGGTCTCCTACAATGAGCAGTTCTTC. Its protein is CASSRTAGVSYNEQFF.

This clonotype was seen only a few times. This rearrangement joins TRBV20-1 to TRBJ2-7; D may be TRBD1 or TRBD2 (5 bases each). The V end lost 6 bases, the J end lost 3 bases, and 12 bases lay between the germline ends. CDR3 length: 12 residues. Germline V gene sequence: CDR1 DFQATT, CDR2 SNEGSKA (reference sequence). The CDR3 protein is CSAQRGGYEQYF. In DNA form, the CDR3 reads TGCAGTGCCCAGAGGGGCGGCTACGAGCAGTACTTC.

J is TRBJ1-5 and V is TRBV20-1, with D possibly being TRBD1 (5 bases). V gave up 5 bases and J gave up 7 bases, with 15 bases separating them. Germline loops: CDR1 DFQATT, CDR2 SNEGSKA (reference sequence). This CDR3 comprises 13 residues. In nucleotides, the CDR3 is TGCAGTGCTCTTGGAGGGGCCGGGCAGCCCCAGCATTTT. This encodes CSALGGAGQPQHF.

The chain carries TRBV4-2 and TRBJ2-7; D gene unclear. The CDR3 extends over 15 amino acids. The V gene lost 1 base and the J gene lost 0 bases, with 10 bases spanning the gap. Germline assignment: CDR1 LGHNA and CDR2 YNFKEQ. CDR3 sequence: CASSQVRSNSYEQYF. The CDR3 bases are TGTGCCAGCAGCCAAGTTAGGTCCAACTCCTACGAGCAGTACTTC.

This chain links TRBV27 with TRBJ2-7; 9 bases are a match to TRBD1. V was pared by 2 bases and J by 4 bases, with 6 bases of the junction left unmatched. This CDR3 region has 15 residues. Germline V gives CDR1 MNHEY, CDR2 SMNVEV (reference sequence). CDR3 loop: CASSLKGTGFYEQYF. CDR3 bases: TGTGCCAGCAGTTTAAAAGGGACAGGGTTTTACGAGCAGTACTTC.

The rearrangement joins TRBV6-2 or TRBV6-3 to TRBJ2-5, with D perhaps matching TRBD1 (6 bases). The V end lost 7 bases, the J end lost 2 bases, and 14 bases lay between the germline ends. Germline V gene sequence: CDR1 MNHEY, CDR2 SVGEGT. The CDR3 spans 14 residues. The CDR3 sequence: CASNYGGGQETQYF. The CDR3 DNA follows: TGTGCCAGCAATTATGGGGGCGGGCAAGAGACCCAGTACTTC.

This clonotype was recorded a few times. The V call is TRBV13, the J call TRBJ2-7, with D perhaps given as TRBD1 or TRBD2 (5 bases each). V was trimmed by 4 bases and J by 2 bases, leaving 12 bases between them. The CDR3 runs 14 residues. The germline V gene encodes CDR1 PRHDT and CDR2 FYEKMQ (reference sequence). The CDR3: CASSSPGAPYEQYF. In DNA form, the CDR3 reads TGTGCCAGCAGCTCGCCCGGGGCCCCCTACGAGCAGTACTTC. The full variable domain, completed using reference TRBV13 and TRBJ2-7, is AAGVIQSPRHLIKEKRETATLKCYPIPRHDTVYWYQQGPGQDPQFLISFYEKMQSDKGSIPDRFSAQQFSDYHSELNMSSLELGDSALYFCASSSPGAPYEQYFGPGTRLTVT.

This clonotype has only a few counts. The chain uses TRBV7-9 and TRBJ2-7; TRBD1 agrees at 10 bases. The ends lost 5 bases at V and 5 bases at J; junction bases unmatched: 9. This CDR3 has 15 residues. Looked up from germline, CDR1 is SEHNR and CDR2 is FQNEAQ (reference sequence). CDR3 sequence reads: CASSLFGTGADEQYF. The DNA of the CDR3 is TGTGCCAGCAGCCTGTTTGGGACAGGGGCCGACGAGCAGTACTTC.

The rearrangement joins TRBV5-1 to TRBJ2-3, with a tentative D call TRBD2 (6 bases). This CDR3 region has 14 residues. The V gene's germline CDR1 is SGHRS and CDR2 YFSETQ. V was clipped by 3 bases and J by 11 bases, with 19 bases between them. This CDR3 is CASSSTAGSSEQYF. For the CDR3, the DNA is TGCGCCAGCAGCTCAACAGCCGGGAGTAGCGAGCAGTATTTT.

This chain joins TRBV28 and TRBJ1-5; 8 nucleotides agree with TRBD1. V was clipped by 3 bases and J by 4 bases; unmatched bases: 5. In germline, CDR1 is MDHEN, CDR2 SYDVKM. This CDR3 comprises 15 residues. CDR3 loop: CASSLGRGRNQPQHF. The DNA for the CDR3 is TGTGCCAGCAGTTTGGGCAGGGGGCGAAATCAGCCCCAGCATTTT.

A word on this clonotype: A much larger clone differs by one base, so this may be a read error. CDR3 nucleotide sequence: TGCAGCGTTGAAGCCTCCGGGACAGGGAGGAGTGAGCAGTTCTTC. Protein sequence: CSVEASGTGRSEQFF. The rearrangement links TRBV29-1 to TRBJ2-1; 9 bases line up with TRBD1. From germline, CDR1 is SQVTM and CDR2 ANQGSEA. V lost 1 base and J lost 9; bases outside the gene matches: 10. This CDR3 is built from 15 residues.